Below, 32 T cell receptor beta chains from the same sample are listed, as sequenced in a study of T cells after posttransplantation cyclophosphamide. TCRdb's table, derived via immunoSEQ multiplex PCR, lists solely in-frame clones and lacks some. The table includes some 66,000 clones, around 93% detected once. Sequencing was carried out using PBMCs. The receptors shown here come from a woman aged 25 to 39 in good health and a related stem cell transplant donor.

As DNA, the CDR3 is TGCGCCAGCAGCTTGGCTCGTGGTCAGGGGGTTTCACCCCTCCACTTT. It encodes CASSLARGQGVSPLHF. This sequence joins TRBV5-1 and TRBJ1-6; 7 nucleotides agree with TRBD1. Germline CDR1 reads SGHRS; CDR2 reads YFSETQ. J was trimmed by 9 bases and V by 0 bases; bases with no gene match: 9. This CDR3 region has 16 residues.

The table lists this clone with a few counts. This CDR3 reads CAISEGTGKAQPQHF. The DNA for the CDR3 is TGTGCCATCAGTGAGGGGACAGGGAAGGCTCAGCCCCAGCATTTT. The chain carries TRBV10-3 and TRBJ1-5; 9 nucleotides match TRBD1. Trimming cost V 2 bases and J 6 bases; bases outside gene matches: 5. This CDR3 has 15 residues. Germline assignment: CDR1 ENHRY and CDR2 SYGVKD.

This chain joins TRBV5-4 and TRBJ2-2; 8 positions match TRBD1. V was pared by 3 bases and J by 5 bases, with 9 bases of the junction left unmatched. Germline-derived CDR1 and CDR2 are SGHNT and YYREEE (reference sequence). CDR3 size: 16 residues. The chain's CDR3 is CASSSPTGGRTGELFF. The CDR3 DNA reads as TGTGCCAGCAGCTCACCCACAGGGGGGAGGACCGGGGAGCTGTTTTTT.

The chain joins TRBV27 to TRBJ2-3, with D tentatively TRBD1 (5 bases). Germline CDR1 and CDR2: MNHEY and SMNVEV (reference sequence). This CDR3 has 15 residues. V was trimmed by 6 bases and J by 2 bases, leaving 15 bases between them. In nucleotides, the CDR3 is TGTGCCAGCAGGGAGTGGGCAGGGTTCACAGATACGCAGTATTTT. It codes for CASREWAGFTDTQYF.

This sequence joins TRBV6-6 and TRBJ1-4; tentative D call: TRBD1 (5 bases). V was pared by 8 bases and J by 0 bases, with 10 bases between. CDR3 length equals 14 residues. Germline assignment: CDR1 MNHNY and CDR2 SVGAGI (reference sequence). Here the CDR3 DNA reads TGTGCCAGCGGGGACGGTGCAACTAATGAAAAACTGTTTTTT. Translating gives CASGDGATNEKLFF.

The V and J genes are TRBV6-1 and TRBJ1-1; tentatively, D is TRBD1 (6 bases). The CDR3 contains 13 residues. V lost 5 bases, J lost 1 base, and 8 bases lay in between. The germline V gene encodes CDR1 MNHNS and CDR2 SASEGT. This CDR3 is CASSNRENTEAFF. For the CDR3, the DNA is TGTGCCAGCAGTAACAGGGAGAACACTGAAGCTTTCTTT.

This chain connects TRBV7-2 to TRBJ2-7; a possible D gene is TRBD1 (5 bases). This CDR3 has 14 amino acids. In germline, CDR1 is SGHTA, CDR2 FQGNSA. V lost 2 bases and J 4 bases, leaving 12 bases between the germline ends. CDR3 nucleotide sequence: TGTGCCAGCAGCTTAAACCAGGGCCTTTACGAGCAGTACTTC. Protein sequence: CASSLNQGLYEQYF. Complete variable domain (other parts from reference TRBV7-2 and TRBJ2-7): GAGVSQSPSNKVTEKGKDVELRCDPISGHTALYWYRQSLGQGLEFLIYFQGNSAPDKSGLPSDRFSAERTGGSVSTLTIQRTQQEDSAVYLCASSLNQGLYEQYFGPGTRLTVT.

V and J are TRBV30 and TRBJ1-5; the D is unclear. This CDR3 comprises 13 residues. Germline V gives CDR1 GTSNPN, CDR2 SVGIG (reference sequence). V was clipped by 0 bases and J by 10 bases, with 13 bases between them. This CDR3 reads CAWSVGGNLPQHF. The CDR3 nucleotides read TGTGCCTGGAGTGTGGGCGGGAATCTACCCCAGCATTTT.

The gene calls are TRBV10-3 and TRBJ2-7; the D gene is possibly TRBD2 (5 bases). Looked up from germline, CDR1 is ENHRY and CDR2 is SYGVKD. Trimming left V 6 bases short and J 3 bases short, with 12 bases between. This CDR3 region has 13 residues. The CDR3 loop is CAISLQGSYEQYF. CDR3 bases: TGTGCCATCAGCCTCCAAGGGAGCTACGAGCAGTACTTC.

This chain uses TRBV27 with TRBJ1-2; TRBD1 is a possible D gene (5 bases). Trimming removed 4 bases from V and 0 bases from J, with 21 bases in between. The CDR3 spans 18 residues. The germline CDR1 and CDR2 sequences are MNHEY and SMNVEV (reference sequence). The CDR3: CASSSLLSGWGTNYGYTF. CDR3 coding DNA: TGTGCCAGCAGTTCCTTATTATCGGGGTGGGGGACTAACTATGGCTACACCTTC.

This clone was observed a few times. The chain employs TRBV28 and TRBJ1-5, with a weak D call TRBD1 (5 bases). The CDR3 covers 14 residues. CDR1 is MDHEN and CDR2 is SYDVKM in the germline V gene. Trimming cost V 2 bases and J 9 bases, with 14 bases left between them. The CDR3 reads CASSLVGQLRPQHF. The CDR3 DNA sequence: TGTGCCAGCAGTTTAGTGGGGCAGTTAAGGCCCCAGCATTTT.

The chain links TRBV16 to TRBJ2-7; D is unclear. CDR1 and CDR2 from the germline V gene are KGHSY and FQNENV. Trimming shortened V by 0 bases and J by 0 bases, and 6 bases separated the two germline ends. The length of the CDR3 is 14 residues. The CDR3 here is CASSQSAASYEQYF. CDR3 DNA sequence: TGTGCCAGCAGCCAATCCGCAGCCTCCTACGAGCAGTACTTC.

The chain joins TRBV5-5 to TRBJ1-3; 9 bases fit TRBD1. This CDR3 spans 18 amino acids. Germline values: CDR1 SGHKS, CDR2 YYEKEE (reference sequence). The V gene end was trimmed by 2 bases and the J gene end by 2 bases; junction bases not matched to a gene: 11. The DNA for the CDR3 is TGTGCCAGCAGCTTCCGGACAGGGGAGACGGGAGCTGGAAACACCATATATTTT. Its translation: CASSFRTGETGAGNTIYF. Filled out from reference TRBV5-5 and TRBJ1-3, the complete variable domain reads DAGVTQSPTHLIKTRGQQVTLRCSPISGHKSVSWYQQVLGQGPQFIFQYYEKEERGRGNFPDRFSARQFPNYSSELNVNALLLGDSALYLCASSFRTGETGAGNTIYFGEGSWLTVV.

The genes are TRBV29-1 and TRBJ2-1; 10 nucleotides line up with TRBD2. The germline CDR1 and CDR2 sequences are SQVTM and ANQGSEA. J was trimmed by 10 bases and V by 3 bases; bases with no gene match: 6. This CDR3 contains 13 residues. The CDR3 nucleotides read TGCAGCGTTGAGAGGGAAGCGGGGGGGGAGCAGTTCTTC. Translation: CSVEREAGGEQFF.

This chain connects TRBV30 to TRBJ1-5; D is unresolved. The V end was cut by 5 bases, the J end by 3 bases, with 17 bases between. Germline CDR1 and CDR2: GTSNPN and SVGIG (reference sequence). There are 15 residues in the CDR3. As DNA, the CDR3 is TGTGCCTGGCGGACCATTACATTTCCCAATCAGCCCCAGCATTTT. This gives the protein CAWRTITFPNQPQHF. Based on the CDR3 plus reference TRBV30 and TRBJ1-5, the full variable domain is SQTIHQWPATLVQPVGSPLSLECTVEGTSNPNLYWYRQAAGRGLQLLFYSVGIGQISSEVPQNLSASRPQDRQFILSSKKLLLSDSGFYLCAWRTITFPNQPQHFGDGTRLSIL.

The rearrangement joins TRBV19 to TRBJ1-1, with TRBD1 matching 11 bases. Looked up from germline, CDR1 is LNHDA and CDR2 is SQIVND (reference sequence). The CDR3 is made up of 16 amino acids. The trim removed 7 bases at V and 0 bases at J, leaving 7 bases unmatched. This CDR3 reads CASTRTGGTVNTEAFF. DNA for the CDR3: TGTGCCAGTACTCGGACAGGGGGCACGGTGAACACTGAAGCTTTCTTT.

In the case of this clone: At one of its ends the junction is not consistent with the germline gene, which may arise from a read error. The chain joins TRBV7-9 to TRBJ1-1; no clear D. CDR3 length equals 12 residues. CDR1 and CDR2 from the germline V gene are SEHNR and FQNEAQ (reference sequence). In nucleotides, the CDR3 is TGTGCCAGCACCCCGGGTTTCTCTGAGGCTTTCTTT. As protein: CASTPGFSEAFF.

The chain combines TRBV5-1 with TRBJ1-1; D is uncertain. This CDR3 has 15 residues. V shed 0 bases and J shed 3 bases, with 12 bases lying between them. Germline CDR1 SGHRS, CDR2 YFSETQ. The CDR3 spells CASSLVDVGYTEAFF. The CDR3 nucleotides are TGCGCCAGCAGCTTGGTGGATGTTGGATACACTGAAGCTTTCTTT.

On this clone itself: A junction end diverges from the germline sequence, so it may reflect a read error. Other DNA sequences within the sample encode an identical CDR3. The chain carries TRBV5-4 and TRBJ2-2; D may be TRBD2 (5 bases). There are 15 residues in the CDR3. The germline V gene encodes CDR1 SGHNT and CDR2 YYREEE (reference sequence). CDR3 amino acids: CASSLDGPNTGELFF. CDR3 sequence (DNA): TGTGCCAGCAGCTTGGACGGGCCGAACACCGGGGAGTTGTTTTTT.

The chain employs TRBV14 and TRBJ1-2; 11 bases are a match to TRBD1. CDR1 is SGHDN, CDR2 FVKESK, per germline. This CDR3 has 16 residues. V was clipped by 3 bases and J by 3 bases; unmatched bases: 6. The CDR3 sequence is CASSQGQGDRHYGYTF. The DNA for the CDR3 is TGTGCCAGCAGCCAGGGACAGGGGGACCGGCACTATGGCTACACCTTC.

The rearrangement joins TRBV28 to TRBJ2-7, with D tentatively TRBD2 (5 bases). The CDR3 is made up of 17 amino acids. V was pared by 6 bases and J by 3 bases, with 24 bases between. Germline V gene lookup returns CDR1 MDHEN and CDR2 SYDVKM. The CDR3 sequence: CASSPLDEPGYNYEQYF. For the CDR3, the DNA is TGTGCCAGCAGCCCCCTAGATGAACCGGGGTACAACTACGAGCAGTACTTC.

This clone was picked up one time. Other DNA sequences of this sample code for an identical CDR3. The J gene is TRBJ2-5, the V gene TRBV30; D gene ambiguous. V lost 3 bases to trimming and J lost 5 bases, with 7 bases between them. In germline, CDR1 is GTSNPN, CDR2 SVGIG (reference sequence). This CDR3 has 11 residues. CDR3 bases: TGTGCCTGGAGCCTAGGGGAGACCCAGTACTTC. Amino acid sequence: CAWSLGETQYF.

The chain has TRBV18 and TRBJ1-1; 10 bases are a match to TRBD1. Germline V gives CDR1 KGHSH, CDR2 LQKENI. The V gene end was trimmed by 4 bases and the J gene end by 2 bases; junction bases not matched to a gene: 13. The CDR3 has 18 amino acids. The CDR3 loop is CASSHLIWDRGRNTEAFF. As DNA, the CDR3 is TGTGCCAGCTCACACCTTATTTGGGACAGGGGTCGAAACACTGAAGCTTTCTTT.

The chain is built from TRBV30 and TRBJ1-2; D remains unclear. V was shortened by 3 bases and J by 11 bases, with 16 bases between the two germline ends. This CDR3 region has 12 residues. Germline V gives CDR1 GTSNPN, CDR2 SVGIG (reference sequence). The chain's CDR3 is CAWRGRINLYTF. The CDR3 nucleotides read TGTGCCTGGAGGGGCCGAATCAACCTTTACACCTTC.

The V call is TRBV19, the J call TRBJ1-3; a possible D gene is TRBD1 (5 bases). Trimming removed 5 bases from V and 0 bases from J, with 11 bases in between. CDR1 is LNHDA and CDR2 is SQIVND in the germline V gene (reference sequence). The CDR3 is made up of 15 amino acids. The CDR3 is CASSVTAGSGNTIYF. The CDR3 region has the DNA TGTGCCAGTAGTGTGACAGCCGGCTCTGGAAACACCATATATTTT.

As DNA, the CDR3 is TGTGCCAGCTCACCCACAGGGTTGAGAGGGTATGGCTACACCTTC. Residues: CASSPTGLRGYGYTF. V gene TRBV18 combines with J gene TRBJ1-2, with D perhaps matching TRBD1 (6 bases). The CDR3 is made up of 15 amino acids. V gave up 3 bases and J gave up 5 bases, with 16 bases separating them. Germline assignment: CDR1 KGHSH and CDR2 LQKENI. Supplemented by reference TRBV18 and TRBJ1-2, the full variable domain reads NAGVMQNPRHLVRRRGQEARLRCSPMKGHSHVYWYRQLPEEGLKFMVYLQKENIIDESGMPKERFSAEFPKEGPSILRIQQVVRGDSAAYFCASSPTGLRGYGYTFGSGTRLTVV.

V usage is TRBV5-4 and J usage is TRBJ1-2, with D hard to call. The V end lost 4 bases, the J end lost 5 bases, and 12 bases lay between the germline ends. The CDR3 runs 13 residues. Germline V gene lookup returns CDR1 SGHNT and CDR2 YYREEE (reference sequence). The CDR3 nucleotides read TGTGCCAGCAGCCACTCAGGACCGTATGGCTACACCTTC. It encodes CASSHSGPYGYTF.

In DNA form, the CDR3 reads TGTGCCAGCAGCTTAGGTAGGATAGCGGGGAGCTCCTACAATGAGCAGTTCTTC. Translation gives CASSLGRIAGSSYNEQFF. The rearrangement joins TRBV11-2 to TRBJ2-1, with TRBD2 identical over 8 bases. The V segment lost 1 base and the J segment 0 bases; nucleotides outside the gene matches: 8. Germline CDR1 is SGHAT and CDR2 is FQNNGV. The CDR3 consists of 18 residues.

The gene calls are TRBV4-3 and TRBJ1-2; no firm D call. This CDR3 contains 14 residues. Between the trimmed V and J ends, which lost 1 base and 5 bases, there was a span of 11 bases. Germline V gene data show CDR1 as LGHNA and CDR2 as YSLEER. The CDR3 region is CASSQGSGPYGYTF. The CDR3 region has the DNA TGCGCCAGCAGCCAAGGGTCAGGACCTTATGGCTACACCTTC.

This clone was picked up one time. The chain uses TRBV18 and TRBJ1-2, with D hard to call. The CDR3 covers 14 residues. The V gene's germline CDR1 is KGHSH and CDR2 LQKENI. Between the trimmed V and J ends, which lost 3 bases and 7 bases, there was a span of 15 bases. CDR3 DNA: TGTGCCAGCTCACCTCTAAAGGCTCCGGGTGGCTACACCTTC. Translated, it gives CASSPLKAPGGYTF.

Here the CDR3 DNA reads TGTGCCAGCGGGGACAGGTCTGGAAACACCATATATTTT. Its protein product is CASGDRSGNTIYF. The V gene is TRBV5-6, the J gene TRBJ1-3; 8 nucleotides align to TRBD1. The length of the CDR3 is 13 residues. V shed 7 bases, J shed 1 base, and the junction held 1 base outside the gene matches. CDR1 is SGHDT, CDR2 YYEEEE, per germline.

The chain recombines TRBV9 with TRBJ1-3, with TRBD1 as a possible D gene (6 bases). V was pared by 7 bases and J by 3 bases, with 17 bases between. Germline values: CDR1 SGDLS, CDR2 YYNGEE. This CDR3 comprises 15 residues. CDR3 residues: CASGPFGQIGNTIYF. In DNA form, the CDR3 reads TGTGCCAGCGGGCCCTTCGGACAGATTGGAAACACCATATATTTT.